This TCR beta chain derives from a study of OX40 agonist ivuxolimab in advanced cancers. The method was immunoSEQ multiplex PCR; TCRdb's version includes in-frame clones alone and lacks a portion of them. Among some 70,000 clones listed, around 82% were seen once. V was shortened by 2 bases and J by 7 bases, with 11 bases between the two germline ends. The germline V gene has CDR1 LNHDA and CDR2 SQIVND (reference sequence). This CDR3 has 13 amino acids. The receptor was isolated from an adult with an advanced solid tumor such as melanoma, head and neck, liver or kidney cancer. The input for sequencing was CD4+ or CD8+ T cells sorted from blood, taken in a trial of the OX40 agonist ivuxolimab. This chain joins TRBV19 and TRBJ1-2; D is ambiguous. The CDR3 sequence is CASSIPGQRGYTF. CDR3 DNA sequence: TGTGCCAGTAGTATACCGGGCCAGCGTGGCTACACCTTC.